The 18 T cell receptor beta chains below come from one sample, sequenced in a study of shared clonotypes between healthy human individuals. This table comes from immunoSEQ multiplex PCR, and its TCRdb copy is limited to in-frame clones, with some not included. This table holds about 2.4 million clones, under 95% found once. The sequencing sample was made of naive CD4+ T cells from PBMCs. Subset indicated: CD45RA+ positively selected. Receptor source: a man aged 18-30 years in good health. Some clones in this sample may be carry-over from other donors' samples.

The chain links TRBV7-9 to TRBJ2-1; 10 bases fit TRBD2. V dropped 4 bases and J dropped 5; count of bases not matched to a gene: 11. Per the germline V gene, CDR1 is SEHNR and CDR2 is FQNEAQ (reference sequence). The CDR3 length is 17 residues. CDR3 region: CASSSLGWSGRDNEQFF. CDR3 DNA sequence: TGTGCCAGCAGCTCTCTAGGTTGGAGCGGGAGGGACAATGAGCAGTTCTTC.

The rearrangement uses TRBV25-1 and TRBJ1-5, with D tentatively TRBD1 (5 bases). CDR1 MGHDK and CDR2 SYGVNS come from the germline V gene. The CDR3 sequence is 18 residues long. Trimming removed 2 bases at V and 2 bases at J, with 19 bases between. Here the CDR3 reads CASSEGAGTPDGNQPQHF. Written as DNA, the CDR3 is TGTGCCAGCAGTGAAGGGGCGGGGACTCCAGATGGCAATCAGCCCCAGCATTTT.

The V and J genes are TRBV7-9 and TRBJ2-3, with a weak D call TRBD1 (6 bases). The germline gives CDR1 SEHNR, CDR2 FQNEAQ (reference sequence). This CDR3 has 15 amino acids. V was trimmed by 3 bases and J by 3 bases, leaving 13 bases between them. The CDR3 nucleotides are TGTGCCAGCAGCTTGGGGGCTCATTGGACAGATACGCAGTATTTT. Its translation: CASSLGAHWTDTQYF. The full variable domain, its missing parts supplied by reference TRBV7-9 and TRBJ2-3, is DTGVSQNPRHKITKRGQNVTFRCDPISEHNRLYWYRQTLGQGPEFLTYFQNEAQLEKSRLLSDRFSAERPKGSFSTLEIQRTEQGDSAMYLCASSLGAHWTDTQYFGPGTRLTVL.

V is TRBV5-8 and J is TRBJ2-1, with D possibly being TRBD2 (5 bases). The V gene lost 4 bases and the J gene lost 12 bases, with 11 bases spanning the gap. This CDR3 comprises 11 residues. Germline V gene data show CDR1 as SGHTS and CDR2 as YDEGEE. DNA of the CDR3: TGTGCCAGCAGCCAGCTCGAGGGGCAGTTCTTC. As protein: CASSQLEGQFF.

J is TRBJ2-7 and V is TRBV9; 9 bases map to TRBD1. The length of the CDR3 is 16 residues. Germline V gives CDR1 SGDLS, CDR2 YYNGEE. The V gene end was trimmed by 3 bases and the J gene end by 5 bases; junction bases not matched to a gene: 12. The CDR3 loop is CASSAQAGTGFHEQYF. As DNA, the CDR3 is TGTGCCAGCAGCGCGCAGGCCGGGACAGGGTTCCACGAGCAGTACTTC.

The chain is built from TRBV7-8 and TRBJ2-5; 10 bases map to TRBD2. CDR3 length: 15 amino acids. Germline V gives CDR1 SGHVS, CDR2 FQNEAQ. The trim removed 5 bases at V and 7 bases at J, leaving 10 bases unmatched. The CDR3 here is CASSGGLAALGTQYF. DNA of the CDR3: TGTGCCAGCAGCGGCGGACTAGCGGCCTTAGGGACCCAGTACTTC.

The chain combines TRBV5-1 with TRBJ2-5; TRBD1 is a possible D gene (6 bases). CDR3 length equals 15 residues. CDR1 is SGHRS and CDR2 is YFSETQ in the germline V gene. V was pared by 0 bases and J by 1 base, with 10 bases between. The CDR3 DNA reads as TGCGCCAGCAGCTTGGTGGGGACACTCCAAGAGACCCAGTACTTC. This encodes CASSLVGTLQETQYF.

This clone is a singleton in its sample. This chain uses TRBV18 with TRBJ2-2; weak D call: TRBD2 (5 bases). Germline CDR1 is KGHSH and CDR2 is LQKENI. V was shortened by 4 bases and J by 6 bases, with 15 bases between the two germline ends. The CDR3 loop spans 15 amino acids. The CDR3 protein is CASSLSSLGAGELFF. CDR3 bases: TGTGCCAGCTCACTATCAAGTCTGGGAGCCGGGGAGCTGTTTTTT.

The chain recombines TRBV7-2 with TRBJ2-5; 8 nucleotides line up with TRBD2. V lost 2 bases, J lost 2 bases, and 7 bases stayed unmatched. The CDR3 covers 16 residues. Germline CDR1 and CDR2: SGHTA and FQGNSA. For the CDR3, the DNA is TGTGCCAGCAGCTTAAATGGACTAGCATTACAAGAGACCCAGTACTTC. It translates to CASSLNGLALQETQYF.

A remark on this clone: Different DNA sequences within this sample yield the same CDR3. The gene calls are TRBV27 and TRBJ1-4; tentatively, D is TRBD1 (5 bases). Trimming stripped 3 bases from V and 8 bases from J, with 10 bases between. The length of the CDR3 is 13 residues. Germline V gene data show CDR1 as MNHEY and CDR2 as SMNVEV (reference sequence). CDR3 sequence: CASSFSGGEKLFF. In DNA form, the CDR3 reads TGTGCCAGCAGTTTCTCTGGGGGGGAAAAACTGTTTTTT.

The gene calls are TRBV4-1 and TRBJ1-4; 7 nucleotides agree with TRBD1. The V segment lost 3 bases and the J segment 5 bases; nucleotides outside the gene matches: 9. CDR1 is MGHRA and CDR2 is YSYEKL in the germline V gene. The CDR3 is made up of 16 amino acids. The CDR3 region is CASSQNPGQINEKLFF. The CDR3 nucleotides are TGCGCCAGCAGCCAGAACCCGGGACAGATAAATGAAAAACTGTTTTTT.

This chain links TRBV14 with TRBJ2-7, with D possibly being TRBD1 (6 bases). Germline V gives CDR1 SGHDN, CDR2 FVKESK. There are 16 residues in the CDR3. V was trimmed by 4 bases and J by 1 base, leaving 17 bases between them. The CDR3 is CASSPQGRAPSYEQYF. The CDR3 DNA reads TGTGCCAGCAGCCCTCAGGGGCGGGCGCCATCCTACGAGCAGTACTTC.

This chain joins TRBV18 and TRBJ2-3; the D gene is possibly TRBD2 (5 bases). Trimming removed 1 base from V and 4 bases from J, with 12 bases in between. The CDR3 spans 15 residues. From germline, CDR1 is KGHSH and CDR2 LQKENI. Written as DNA, the CDR3 is TGTGCCAGCTCACCACGGTACGGGGAATCAGATACGCAGTATTTT. Translated, it gives CASSPRYGESDTQYF.

Comment on this clone: The sample contains more than one DNA sequence encoding this CDR3. V gene TRBV2 combines with J gene TRBJ2-7; no firm D call. Germline CDR1 and CDR2: SNHLY and FYNNEI. The CDR3 has 11 residues. The germline V and J ends were trimmed by 4 bases and 2 bases, with 3 bases remaining between them. Written as DNA, the CDR3 is TGTGCCAGCAGTGGTGCCTACGAGCAGTACTTC. It specifies CASSGAYEQYF.

In DNA form, the CDR3 reads TGTGCCAGCAGCGCAACTAGCGGGCCCACCTACGAGCAGTACTTC. It encodes CASSATSGPTYEQYF. This chain joins TRBV9 and TRBJ2-7, with TRBD2 matching 9 bases. V lost 3 bases and J lost 2; bases outside the gene matches: 6. This CDR3 is built from 15 residues. CDR1 and CDR2 (germline): SGDLS, YYNGEE.

CDR3 loop: CANPGGLSGNTIYF. CDR3 DNA sequence: TGTGCCAACCCGGGCGGTCTCTCTGGAAACACCATATATTTT. The rearrangement joins TRBV19 to TRBJ1-3; no definite D call. Germline assignment: CDR1 LNHDA and CDR2 SQIVND (reference sequence). Trimming removed 10 bases at V and 0 bases at J, with 13 bases between. The CDR3 length is 14 residues. The variable domain in full, completed from reference TRBV19 and TRBJ1-3, reads DGGITQSPKYLFRKEGQNVTLSCEQNLNHDAMYWYRQDPGQGLRLIYYSQIVNDFQKGDIAEGYSVSREKKESFPLTVTSAQKNPTAFYLCANPGGLSGNTIYFGEGSWLTVV.

The genes are TRBV10-1 and TRBJ2-1; 15 nucleotides align to TRBD2. The length of the CDR3 is 18 residues. V was pared by 3 bases and J by 6 bases, with 9 bases of the junction left unmatched. Germline V gene lookup returns CDR1 WNHNN and CDR2 SYGVQD (reference sequence). The CDR3 protein is CASSDGLAGGPSGNEQFF. CDR3 in DNA: TGCGCCAGCAGTGACGGACTAGCGGGAGGGCCGTCGGGCAATGAGCAGTTCTTC.

The V call is TRBV2, the J call TRBJ2-6; D unclear. The germline V gene has CDR1 SNHLY and CDR2 FYNNEI. V was pared by 3 bases and J by 1 base, with 13 bases between. The CDR3 extends over 17 amino acids. The CDR3 sequence: CASSDPTGVSGANVLTF. CDR3 DNA sequence: TGTGCCAGCAGTGATCCGACTGGCGTTTCTGGGGCCAACGTCCTGACTTTC. Full variable domain (remainder filled in from reference TRBV2 and TRBJ2-6): EPEVTQTPSHQVTQMGQEVILRCVPISNHLYFYWYRQILGQKVEFLVSFYNNEISEKSEIFDDQFSVERPDGSNFTLKIRSTKLEDSAMYFCASSDPTGVSGANVLTFGAGSRLTVL.